This T cell receptor (beta chain) was profiled in a study of blood T cell repertoires in COVID-19. Looking at the study overall: Samples taken during acute and convalescent COVID-19 were collected in the United States, Italy and Spain.

The CDR3 runs 13 residues. The V end was cut by 5 bases, the J end by 7 bases, with 12 bases between. From germline, CDR1 is SGHTA and CDR2 FQGNSA. Assay used: immunoSEQ multiplex PCR; TCRdb lists only in-frame clones, some missing. The data show 200,000 to 250,000 clones, 70% to 90% seen once. The sample comprised peripheral blood. The clonotype was recovered from a man at least 80 years old with acute or convalescent COVID-19. V gene TRBV7-2 combines with J gene TRBJ1-3, with a weak D call TRBD1 (5 bases). CDR3 sequence: CASSTAPGNTIYF. CDR3 coding DNA: TGTGCCAGCAGCACCGCCCCAGGGAACACCATATATTTT.